Below, 22 T cell receptor beta chains from the same sample are listed, as sequenced in a study of spatial heterogeneity in lung cancer. Documented time point: sample taken at primary tumor resection. Whole RNA from tumor, nontumor lung or frozen PBMC was sequenced unsorted. MiXCR, run by TCRdb on the 5' RACE reads, gives a single entry per CDR3 protein. The sample shows some 17,000 distinct CDR3 sequences, about a fifth of them seen only once. The sample was PBMCs, taken at surgery. These receptor sequences come from a female donor with early-stage non-small cell lung cancer.

The chain recombines TRBV12-3 or TRBV12-4 with TRBJ2-7; D is undetermined. The CDR3 contains 12 residues. Trimming took 3 bases from V and 4 from J, leaving 7 bases between them. CDR3 in DNA: TGTGCCAGCAGTTTTGGGTCTTACGAGCAGTACTTC. Protein product: CASSFGSYEQYF.

This clonotype was seen ten or more times. The V gene is TRBV6-2 or TRBV6-3, the J gene TRBJ2-7, with 13 positions matching TRBD2. The length of the CDR3 is 19 residues. Unmatched junction bases numbered 15, after V lost 6 bases and J lost 1 base. CDR1 and CDR2 (germline): MNHEY, SVGEGT. The DNA for the CDR3 is TGTGCCAGCAGGCAAATCGACAGGGGACTAGCGGGAAAGTCCTACGAGCAGTACTTC. As protein: CASRQIDRGLAGKSYEQYF.

This clonotype has just a few counts. The chain carries TRBV19 and TRBJ2-3; 7 bases match TRBD1. This CDR3 has 15 residues. The V gene end was trimmed by 3 bases and the J gene end by 5 bases; junction bases not matched to a gene: 8. CDR1 is LNHDA and CDR2 is SQIVND in the germline V gene (reference sequence). The DNA of the CDR3 is TGTGCCAGTAGTATGCAGGGGGTAACGGTAGATACGCAGTATTTT. It encodes CASSMQGVTVDTQYF. Full variable domain (remainder filled in from reference TRBV19 and TRBJ2-3): DGGITQSPKYLFRKEGQNVTLSCEQNLNHDAMYWYRQDPGQGLRLIYYSQIVNDFQKGDIAEGYSVSREKKESFPLTVTSAQKNPTAFYLCASSMQGVTVDTQYFGPGTRLTVL.

The chain has TRBV25-1 and TRBJ1-5, with TRBD1 matching 8 bases. The germline V gene has CDR1 MGHDK and CDR2 SYGVNS. V trimming: 8 bases; J trimming: 0 bases; junction bases outside the gene matches: 12. This CDR3 has 17 residues. CDR3 coding DNA: TGTGCCAGCGGCAGGGGGCCGCCCTATTATAGCAATCAGCCCCAGCATTTT. Amino acid sequence: CASGRGPPYYSNQPQHF.

This clonotype rates as medium-sized (0.01 to 0.1%). The rearrangement links TRBV3-1 to TRBJ2-5; TRBD2 might be the D (7 bases). The germline CDR1 and CDR2 sequences are LGHDT and YNNKEL (reference sequence). CDR3 length equals 12 residues. The V and J ends lost 1 base and 14 bases respectively, with 14 bases between them. The CDR3 here is CASSQGQGRDYF. The CDR3 DNA reads TGTGCCAGCAGCCAAGGCCAGGGGAGGGACTACTTC.

The sample holds many counts of this clonotype. The rearrangement uses TRBV7-2 and TRBJ2-1; D possibly matches TRBD1 or TRBD2 (5 bases each). This CDR3 is built from 16 residues. The V and J ends lost 1 base and 7 bases respectively, with 17 bases between them. Looked up from germline, CDR1 is SGHTA and CDR2 is FQGNSA. The CDR3 region is CASSLVFGAGGNEQFF. CDR3 coding DNA: TGTGCCAGCAGCTTAGTATTCGGGGCTGGTGGGAATGAGCAGTTCTTC.

The V gene is TRBV5-4, the J gene TRBJ2-7; D gene unclear. CDR1 is SGHNT and CDR2 is YYREEE in the germline V gene (reference sequence). CDR3 length: 13 amino acids. Trimming took 0 bases from V and 2 from J, leaving 6 bases between them. The CDR3 spells CASSLGGTYEQYF. DNA of the CDR3: TGTGCCAGCAGCTTGGGGGGAACCTACGAGCAGTACTTC.

CDR3 protein: CASSPMGQGLGETQYF. As DNA, the CDR3 is TGTGCCAGCAGCCCTATGGGACAGGGGTTGGGAGAGACCCAGTACTTC. This chain links TRBV7-3 with TRBJ2-5, with 10 nucleotides matching TRBD1. The CDR3 sequence is 16 residues long. The germline V gene has CDR1 SGHTA and CDR2 FQGTGA. V shed 5 bases, J shed 4 bases, and the junction held 10 bases outside the gene matches.

The table lists this clonotype with many counts. The chain links TRBV30 to TRBJ2-7, with TRBD1 matching over 10 bases. The germline V gene has CDR1 GTSNPN and CDR2 SVGIG (reference sequence). With V trimmed by 4 bases and J by 12 bases, 6 bases remained unmatched. The CDR3 extends over 11 amino acids. DNA of the CDR3: TGTGCCTGGAATGGACAGGGGGAAATGTACTTC. The encoded protein is CAWNGQGEMYF.

This clonotype showed up just a few times. CDR3 DNA sequence: TGCAGCGTTCCTCTAGCGGGAGGCACAGATACGCAGTATTTT. This translates into CSVPLAGGTDTQYF. The V call is TRBV29-1, the J call TRBJ2-3; 10 nucleotides align to TRBD2. The CDR3 loop spans 14 amino acids. Germline assignment: CDR1 SQVTM and CDR2 ANQGSEA. Unmatched junction bases numbered 3, after V lost 5 bases and J lost 1 base.

Many counts were recorded for this clonotype. The rearrangement links TRBV20-1 to TRBJ2-7; D unresolved. Trimming took off 6 bases at V and 1 base at J, with 10 bases between the two ends. The CDR3 is made up of 12 amino acids. CDR1 is DFQATT and CDR2 is SNEGSKA in the germline V gene (reference sequence). CDR3 sequence reads: CSATEASYEQYF. DNA of the CDR3: TGCAGTGCGACGGAAGCTTCCTACGAGCAGTACTTC.

This clonotype was observed many times. This sequence joins TRBV10-3 and TRBJ1-6, with D tentatively TRBD1 (6 bases). CDR3 length equals 13 residues. Trimming shortened V by 4 bases and J by 7 bases, and 8 bases separated the two germline ends. Germline V gene data show CDR1 as ENHRY and CDR2 as SYGVKD. CDR3 sequence (DNA): TGTGCCATCAGTGGTCAGGGGAATTCACCCCTCCACTTT. Protein product: CAISGQGNSPLHF.

This clonotype was detected many times. The chain joins TRBV7-2 to TRBJ2-7, with D unresolved. The V and J ends lost 2 bases and 4 bases respectively, with 27 bases between them. Germline CDR1 is SGHTA and CDR2 is FQGNSA. CDR3 size: 19 residues. DNA for the CDR3: TGTGCCAGCAGCTTACTGGGCAGTTCTCTGCCACCGCTCCCGTACGAGCAGTACTTC. Protein: CASSLLGSSLPPLPYEQYF.

This chain joins TRBV4-2 and TRBJ2-3; D may correspond to TRBD1 or TRBD2 (5 bases each). CDR1 is LGHNA and CDR2 is YNFKEQ in the germline V gene. V gave up 1 base and J gave up 1 base, with 12 bases separating them. There are 16 residues in the CDR3. CDR3 protein: CASSQGSGPRTDTQYF. The DNA of the CDR3 is TGTGCCAGCAGCCAAGGGTCGGGGCCCCGCACAGATACGCAGTATTTT.

The table lists this clonotype with many counts. The V gene is TRBV30, the J gene TRBJ1-2; the D is unclear. Germline CDR1 and CDR2: GTSNPN and SVGIG (reference sequence). The CDR3 has 13 amino acids. V lost 1 base and J lost 1, with 7 bases in between. Here the CDR3 reads CAWSADDNYGYTF. In DNA form, the CDR3 reads TGTGCCTGGAGTGCCGACGATAACTATGGCTACACCTTC.

This clonotype was counted between two and nine times. The J gene is TRBJ1-3, the V gene TRBV4-3; D is uncertain. This CDR3 region has 14 residues. Germline V gene sequence: CDR1 LGHNA, CDR2 YSLEER. V was trimmed by 3 bases and J by 7 bases, leaving 13 bases between them. The CDR3 here is CASSHRELGNTIYF. The CDR3 nucleotides are TGCGCCAGCAGCCACAGAGAGCTGGGTAACACCATATATTTT.

This clonotype showed up just once. A much larger clone sits a single nucleotide away, making a read error possible. The rearrangement uses TRBV7-2 and TRBJ2-1; 9 positions match TRBD2. The CDR3 runs to 12 residues. Germline values: CDR1 SGHTA, CDR2 FQGNSA. CDR3 in amino acids: CANSLREGEQFF. The CDR3 DNA reads TGTGCCAACAGCTTGCGGGAGGGTGAGCAGTTCTTC.

The table lists this clonotype with many counts. The chain uses TRBV5-1 and TRBJ2-7; 12 nucleotides agree with TRBD2. V lost 0 bases to trimming and J lost 7 bases; unmatched junction nucleotides: 5. CDR1 and CDR2 (germline): SGHRS, YFSETQ. This CDR3 comprises 15 residues. CDR3 DNA sequence: TGCGCCAGCAGCTTGGAACTAGCGGGAGGAGGTGAGCAGTACTTC. Protein sequence: CASSLELAGGGEQYF.

The rearrangement joins TRBV29-1 to TRBJ2-3; 7 nucleotides line up with TRBD2. The V segment lost 1 base and the J segment 0 bases; nucleotides outside the gene matches: 22. Per germline, CDR1 SQVTM and CDR2 ANQGSEA. The CDR3 has 21 amino acids. The CDR3 region has the DNA TGCAGCGTTGAAGCCAACCCTGGACATTGGTGGGGAGGGCTTAGCACAGATACGCAGTATTTT. It encodes CSVEANPGHWWGGLSTDTQYF.

This clonotype was seen many times. This chain links TRBV30 with TRBJ1-4; D uncertain. The V gene's germline CDR1 is GTSNPN and CDR2 SVGIG (reference sequence). V lost 2 bases to trimming and J lost 10 bases, with 14 bases between them. This CDR3 spans 13 amino acids. The CDR3 region is CAWSIMESGKLFF. CDR3 DNA sequence: TGTGCCTGGAGTATTATGGAATCCGGAAAACTGTTTTTT.

V and J are TRBV27 and TRBJ1-1; D not resolved. The CDR3 is 12 amino acids. Trimming took 9 bases from V and 3 from J, leaving 11 bases between them. CDR1 is MNHEY, CDR2 SMNVEV, per germline (reference sequence). DNA for the CDR3: TGTGCCAGTAAGGTTGGCGACACTGAAGCTTTCTTT. It yields the protein CASKVGDTEAFF.

This clonotype is medium-sized. This chain connects TRBV7-2 to TRBJ1-2; 7 bases match TRBD1. From germline, CDR1 is SGHTA and CDR2 FQGNSA. V dropped 1 base and J dropped 8; count of bases not matched to a gene: 16. The CDR3 totals 17 residues. The CDR3 region is CASSLVSAGGGPFGYTF. In nucleotides, the CDR3 is TGTGCCAGCAGCTTAGTGAGTGCAGGAGGGGGCCCCTTCGGCTACACCTTC. The full variable domain, completed using reference TRBV7-2 and TRBJ1-2, is GAGVSQSPSNKVTEKGKDVELRCDPISGHTALYWYRQSLGQGLEFLIYFQGNSAPDKSGLPSDRFSAERTGGSVSTLTIQRTQQEDSAVYLCASSLVSAGGGPFGYTFGSGTRLTVV.